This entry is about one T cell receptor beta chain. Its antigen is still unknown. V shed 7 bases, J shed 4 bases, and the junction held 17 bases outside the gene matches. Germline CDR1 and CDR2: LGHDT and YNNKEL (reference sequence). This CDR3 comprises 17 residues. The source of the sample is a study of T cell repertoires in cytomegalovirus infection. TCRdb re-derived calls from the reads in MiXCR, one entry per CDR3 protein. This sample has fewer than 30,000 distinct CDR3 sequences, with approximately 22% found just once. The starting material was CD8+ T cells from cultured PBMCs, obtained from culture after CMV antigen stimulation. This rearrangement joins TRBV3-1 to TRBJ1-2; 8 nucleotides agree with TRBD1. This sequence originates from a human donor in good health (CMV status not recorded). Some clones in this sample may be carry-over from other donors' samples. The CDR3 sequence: CASTEDLDRAPSYGYTF. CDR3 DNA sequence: TGTGCCAGCACCGAGGATTTGGACAGGGCCCCTAGCTATGGCTACACCTTC.